The sequence of this T cell receptor (beta chain) was determined in a study of T cells in Graves' hyperthyroidism and ophthalmopathy. With 1 base clipped from V and 4 bases from J, the junction kept 5 bases outside the gene matches. Germline lookup yields CDR1 SGHVS and CDR2 FQNEAQ. This CDR3 contains 15 residues. From RNA transcripts, TCR beta CDR3 regions were amplified. During a first-round RT-PCR of the TCR CDR3, the HTBI primer set was used. TCRdb processed the multiplex PCR reads anew with MiXCR; each CDR3 protein has one entry. The sample has 300,000 to 450,000 distinct CDR3 sequences; roughly 14% are singletons. This clonotype was seen many times.

V is TRBV7-8 and J is TRBJ2-3; 7 nucleotides align to TRBD1. The receptor's source is a woman in her fifties or sixties with Graves' hyperthyroidism. Sequencing was done on a sample of blood. CDR3 residues: CASSLVAGGADTQYF. CDR3 coding DNA: TGTGCCAGCAGCTTAGTTGCAGGGGGAGCAGATACGCAGTATTTT.